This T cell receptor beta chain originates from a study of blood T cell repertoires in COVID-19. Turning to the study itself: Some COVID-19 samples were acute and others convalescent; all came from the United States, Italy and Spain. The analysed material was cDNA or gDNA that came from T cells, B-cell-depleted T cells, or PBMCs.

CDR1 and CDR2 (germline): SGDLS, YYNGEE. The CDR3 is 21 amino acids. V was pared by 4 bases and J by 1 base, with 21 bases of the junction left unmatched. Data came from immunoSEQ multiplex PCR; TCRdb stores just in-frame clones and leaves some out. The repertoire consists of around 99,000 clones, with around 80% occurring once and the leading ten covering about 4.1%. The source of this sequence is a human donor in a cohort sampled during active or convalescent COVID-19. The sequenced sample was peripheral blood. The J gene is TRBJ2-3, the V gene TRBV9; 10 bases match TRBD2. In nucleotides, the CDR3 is TGTGCCAGCAGCCAATACCCCATAGCGGGGGGCCGCCCTGATGGCACAGATACGCAGTATTTT. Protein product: CASSQYPIAGGRPDGTDTQYF.